This note documents a single T cell receptor (beta chain) sequence. Its cognate antigen has yet to be identified. Base qualities are missing; no much larger clone stands one base away. This specimen comes from a study of control samples from healthy donors and cancer patients (dated by TCRdb to 2020 to 2021). Library method: the immunoSEQ multiplex PCR assay. TCRdb obtained this table from immuneACCESS and retained in-frame rearrangements with V and J assigned. These tables miss some clones; where compared with another copy, unresolved V genes account for less than half of the shortfall, and the remainder is unexplained. The table for this sample lists about 89,000 clones; about 89% of them were counted only once. Around a fifth of the sample goes to the ten largest clones. After removal of 4 bases from V and 2 bases from J, the junction retains 5 bases not matched to a gene. CDR1 and CDR2, per the germline V gene, are SQVTM and ANQGSEA. The CDR3 has 14 amino acids, counting the end cysteine and phenylalanine. Only the CDR3 region is kept as DNA, spanning 42 bases read in frame from base 1.

The sample consisted of blood. The receptor was isolated from a man aged 25-45 years in good health. Here the chain combines TRBV29-1 and TRBJ2-3, with 8 bases matching TRBD1. The CDR3 here reads CSVGDRRFTDTQYF. The DNA sequence is as follows: TGCAGCGTTGGGGACAGGAGGTTCACAGATACGCAGTATTTT.